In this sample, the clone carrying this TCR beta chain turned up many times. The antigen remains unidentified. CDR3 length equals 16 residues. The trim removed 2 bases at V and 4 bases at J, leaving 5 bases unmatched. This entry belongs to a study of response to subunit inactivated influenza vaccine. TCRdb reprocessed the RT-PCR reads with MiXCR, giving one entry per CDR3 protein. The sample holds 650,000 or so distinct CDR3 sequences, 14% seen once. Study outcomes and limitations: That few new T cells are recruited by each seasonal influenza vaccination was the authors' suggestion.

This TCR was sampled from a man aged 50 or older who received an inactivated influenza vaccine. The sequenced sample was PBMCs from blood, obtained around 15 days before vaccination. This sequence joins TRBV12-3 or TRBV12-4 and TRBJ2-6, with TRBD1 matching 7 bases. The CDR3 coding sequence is TGTGCCAGCAGTTTAAACAGGGGCTCCGGGGCCAACGTCCTGACTTTC. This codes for CASSLNRGSGANVLTF.